The text below deals with one T cell receptor (beta chain). Its antigen remains unidentified. This CDR3 contains 13 residues. Trimming cost V 5 bases and J 5 bases, with 12 bases left between them. The data belong to a study of blood T cells in healthy people across ages. General observations from the study: Diversity was higher, and naive CD4+ cells more numerous, in long-lived donors than in aged donors. Unsorted PBMC input precluded a conclusive naive versus antigen-experienced comparison.

A J-beta primer mix and a sample-barcoded 5' primer were used in a second PCR of roughly 7 to 12 cycles. Sequencing yielded, for each sample, at least 3 million paired-end reads carrying CDR3. Via MiXCR, TCRdb re-called the 5' RACE reads, giving one row per CDR3 protein. The sample lists 1 million or so distinct CDR3 sequences; more than 40% were seen once. Total RNA was isolated from each sample in quantities of at least 6 micrograms. Sequencing was performed on blood. The chain uses TRBV12-3 or TRBV12-4 and TRBJ1-2; tentatively, D is TRBD1 (6 bases). This TCR was sampled from a woman in her fifties or sixties in good health. The CDR3 sequence: CASSTGTNYGYTF. The CDR3 nucleotides are TGTGCCAGCAGTACCGGGACAAATTATGGCTACACCTTC.